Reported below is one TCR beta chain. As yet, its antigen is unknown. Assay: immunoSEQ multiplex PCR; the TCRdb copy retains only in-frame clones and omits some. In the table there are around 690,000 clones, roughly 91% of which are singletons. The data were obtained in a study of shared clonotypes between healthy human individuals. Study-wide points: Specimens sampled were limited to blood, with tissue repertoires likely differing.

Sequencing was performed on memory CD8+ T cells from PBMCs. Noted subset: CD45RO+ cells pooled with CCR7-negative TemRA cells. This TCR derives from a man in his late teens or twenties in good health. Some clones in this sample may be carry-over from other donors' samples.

CDR3 sequence reads: CASSLTWGPTDTQYF. In DNA form, the CDR3 reads TGTGCCAGCAGCTTAACCTGGGGGCCCACAGATACGCAGTATTTT. This rearrangement joins TRBV7-3 to TRBJ2-3, with D possibly being TRBD1 (6 bases). CDR1 is SGHTA and CDR2 is FQGTGA in the germline V gene. CDR3 size: 15 residues. V gave up 0 bases and J gave up 2 bases, with 9 bases separating them.